Following are 5 T cell receptor beta chains from one sample sequenced in a study of response to subunit inactivated influenza vaccine. In TCRdb, the RT-PCR reads were re-called with MiXCR into one record per CDR3 protein. The sample holds under 550,000 distinct CDR3 sequences, approximately 7.3% seen once. Sequenced material: PBMCs from blood, taken about 24 months after vaccination. These receptor sequences come from a man in his fifties or sixties who received an inactivated influenza vaccine.

The CDR3 nucleotides are TGTGCCAGCAGCTTGGGACAGGGGGTCGGCAATGAGCAGTTCTTC. It translates to CASSLGQGVGNEQFF. The chain couples TRBV7-9 to TRBJ2-1, with 11 bases lining up with TRBD1. Trimming at V came to 3 bases and at J to 6 bases, leaving 4 bases not matched to a gene. Germline V gene sequence: CDR1 SEHNR, CDR2 FQNEAQ (reference sequence). CDR3 length equals 15 residues.

This clonotype was seen many times. The chain carries TRBV7-2 and TRBJ2-7; D remains unclear. This CDR3 has 14 amino acids. Germline CDR1 is SGHTA and CDR2 is FQGNSA. Trimming took off 5 bases at V and 3 bases at J, with 14 bases between the two ends. CDR3 sequence reads: CASSPSQGHYEQYF. The CDR3 DNA follows: TGTGCCAGCAGCCCCAGCCAAGGCCACTACGAGCAGTACTTC.

This clonotype was counted many times. The chain employs TRBV5-6 and TRBJ2-1; no definite D call. The CDR3 is made up of 14 amino acids. The germline V gene has CDR1 SGHDT and CDR2 YYEEEE. V gave up 0 bases and J gave up 3 bases, with 7 bases separating them. CDR3 coding DNA: TGTGCCAGCAGCTTGGCCCCGAACTACAATGAGCAGTTCTTC. This gives the protein CASSLAPNYNEQFF.

The rearrangement joins TRBV4-1 to TRBJ2-7; the D gene is possibly TRBD2 (7 bases). In germline, CDR1 is MGHRA, CDR2 YSYEKL. The CDR3 runs to 15 residues. The V gene lost 0 bases and the J gene lost 7 bases, with 16 bases spanning the gap. Here the CDR3 DNA reads TGCGCCAGCAGCCAAGATTCGGGGGGCGAAGGGGAGCAGTACTTC. The encoded protein is CASSQDSGGEGEQYF.

This rearrangement joins TRBV27 to TRBJ1-1; TRBD1 aligns across 7 bases. V lost 0 bases and J lost 1; bases outside the gene matches: 8. The CDR3 loop spans 17 amino acids. Looked up from germline, CDR1 is MNHEY and CDR2 is SMNVEV (reference sequence). CDR3 region: CASSLSRRGTANTEAFF. CDR3 bases: TGTGCCAGCAGTTTATCCCGGAGGGGGACAGCGAACACTGAAGCTTTCTTT.